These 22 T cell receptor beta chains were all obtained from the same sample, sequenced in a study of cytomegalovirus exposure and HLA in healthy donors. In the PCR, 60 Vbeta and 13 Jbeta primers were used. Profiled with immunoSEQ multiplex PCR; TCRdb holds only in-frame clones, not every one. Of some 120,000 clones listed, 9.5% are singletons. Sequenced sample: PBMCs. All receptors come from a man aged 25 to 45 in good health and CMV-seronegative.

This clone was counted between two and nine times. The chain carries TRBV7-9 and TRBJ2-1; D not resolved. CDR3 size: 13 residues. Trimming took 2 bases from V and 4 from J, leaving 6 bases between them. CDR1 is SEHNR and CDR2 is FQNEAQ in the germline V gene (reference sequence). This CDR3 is CASSLKTYNEQFF. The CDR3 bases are TGTGCCAGCAGCTTAAAAACTTACAATGAGCAGTTCTTC.

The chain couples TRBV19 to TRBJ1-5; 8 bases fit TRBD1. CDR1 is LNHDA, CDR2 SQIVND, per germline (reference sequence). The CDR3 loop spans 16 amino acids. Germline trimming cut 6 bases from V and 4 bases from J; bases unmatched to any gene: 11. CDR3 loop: CASSAWTGMGNQPQHF. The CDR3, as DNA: TGTGCCAGTAGCGCCTGGACAGGGATGGGGAATCAGCCCCAGCATTTT.

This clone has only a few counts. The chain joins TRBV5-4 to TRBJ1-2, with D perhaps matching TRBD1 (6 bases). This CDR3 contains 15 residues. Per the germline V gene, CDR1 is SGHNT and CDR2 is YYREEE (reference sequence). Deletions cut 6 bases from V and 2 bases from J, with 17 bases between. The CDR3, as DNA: TGTGCCAGCACCCGCCAGGGGTCCGCCAACTATGGCTACACCTTC. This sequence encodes CASTRQGSANYGYTF.

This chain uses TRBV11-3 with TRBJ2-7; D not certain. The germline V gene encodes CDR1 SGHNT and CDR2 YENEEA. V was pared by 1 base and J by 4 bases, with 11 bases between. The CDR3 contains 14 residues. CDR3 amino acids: CASSLGSAAYEQYF. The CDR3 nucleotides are TGTGCCAGCAGCTTAGGCAGCGCCGCATACGAGCAGTACTTC.

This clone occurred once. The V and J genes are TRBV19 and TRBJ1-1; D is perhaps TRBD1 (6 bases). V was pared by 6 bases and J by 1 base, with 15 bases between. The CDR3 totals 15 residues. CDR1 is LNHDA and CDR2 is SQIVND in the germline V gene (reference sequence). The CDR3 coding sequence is TGTGCCAGTAGGCCAGGGGCCGAGCGGAACACTGAAGCTTTCTTT. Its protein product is CASRPGAERNTEAFF.

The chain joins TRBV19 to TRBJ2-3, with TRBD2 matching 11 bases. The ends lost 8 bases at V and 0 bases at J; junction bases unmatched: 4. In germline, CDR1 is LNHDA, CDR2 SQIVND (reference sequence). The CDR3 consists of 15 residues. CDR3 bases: TGTGCCAGTGGGACTAGCGGTTCGAGCACAGATACGCAGTATTTT. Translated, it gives CASGTSGSSTDTQYF. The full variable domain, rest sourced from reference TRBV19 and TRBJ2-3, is DGGITQSPKYLFRKEGQNVTLSCEQNLNHDAMYWYRQDPGQGLRLIYYSQIVNDFQKGDIAEGYSVSREKKESFPLTVTSAQKNPTAFYLCASGTSGSSTDTQYFGPGTRLTVL.

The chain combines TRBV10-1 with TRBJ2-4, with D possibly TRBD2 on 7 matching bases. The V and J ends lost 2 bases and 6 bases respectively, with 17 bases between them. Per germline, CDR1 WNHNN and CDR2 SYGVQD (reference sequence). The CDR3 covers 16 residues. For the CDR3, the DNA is TGCGCCAGCAGTGAGGGGGGCGGGGGTGGTAGAAACATTCAGTACTTC. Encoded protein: CASSEGGGGGRNIQYF.

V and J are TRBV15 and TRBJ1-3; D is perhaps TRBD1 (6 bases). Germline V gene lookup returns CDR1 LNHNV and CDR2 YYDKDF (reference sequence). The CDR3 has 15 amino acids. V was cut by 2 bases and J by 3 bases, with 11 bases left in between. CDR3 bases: TGTGCCACCAGCAGACAGGGGTCTGGTGGAAACACCATATATTTT. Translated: CATSRQGSGGNTIYF. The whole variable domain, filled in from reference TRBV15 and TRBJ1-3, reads DAMVIQNPRYQVTQFGKPVTLSCSQTLNHNVMYWYQQKSSQAPKLLFHYYDKDFNNEADTPDNFQSRRPNTSFCFLDIRSPGLGDTAMYLCATSRQGSGGNTIYFGEGSWLTVV.

Here the CDR3 reads CAWSFSVRGTYEQYF. The CDR3, as DNA: TGTGCCTGGAGTTTTTCAGTCAGAGGGACCTACGAGCAGTACTTC. The chain joins TRBV30 to TRBJ2-7; D is perhaps TRBD2 (5 bases). The length of the CDR3 is 15 residues. V dropped 2 bases and J dropped 2 bases, with 16 bases sitting between them. CDR1 is GTSNPN, CDR2 SVGIG, per germline (reference sequence).

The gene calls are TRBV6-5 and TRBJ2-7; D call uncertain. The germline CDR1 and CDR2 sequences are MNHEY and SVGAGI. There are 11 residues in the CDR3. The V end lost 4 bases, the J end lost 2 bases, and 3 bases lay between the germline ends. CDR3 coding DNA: TGTGCCAGCAGTTCCGCCTACGAGCAGTACTTC. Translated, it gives CASSSAYEQYF.

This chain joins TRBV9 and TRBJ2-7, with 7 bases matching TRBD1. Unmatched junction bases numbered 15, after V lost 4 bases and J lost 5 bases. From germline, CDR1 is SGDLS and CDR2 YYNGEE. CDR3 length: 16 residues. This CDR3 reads CASSPGWGTESNEQYF. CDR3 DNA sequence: TGTGCCAGCAGCCCAGGGTGGGGGACAGAGAGCAACGAGCAGTACTTC.

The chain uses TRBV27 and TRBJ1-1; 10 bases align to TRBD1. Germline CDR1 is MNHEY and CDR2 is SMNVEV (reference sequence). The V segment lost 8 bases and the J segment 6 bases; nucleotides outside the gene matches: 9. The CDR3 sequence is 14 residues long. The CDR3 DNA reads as TGTGCCAGCTGGGGACAGGGGATGAAGGCTGAAGCTTTCTTT. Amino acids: CASWGQGMKAEAFF.

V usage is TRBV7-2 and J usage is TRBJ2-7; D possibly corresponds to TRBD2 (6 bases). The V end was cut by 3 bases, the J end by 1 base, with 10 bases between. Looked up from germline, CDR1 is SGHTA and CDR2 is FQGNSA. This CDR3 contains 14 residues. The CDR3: CASSFSGTSYEQYF. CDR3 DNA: TGTGCCAGCAGCTTCTCTGGGACTTCCTACGAGCAGTACTTC.

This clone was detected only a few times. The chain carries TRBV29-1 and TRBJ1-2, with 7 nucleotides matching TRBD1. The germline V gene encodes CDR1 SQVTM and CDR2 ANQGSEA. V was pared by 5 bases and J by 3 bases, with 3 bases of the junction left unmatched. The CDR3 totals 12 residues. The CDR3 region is CSVPDRYYGYTF. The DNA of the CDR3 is TGCAGCGTTCCGGACAGGTACTATGGCTACACCTTC.

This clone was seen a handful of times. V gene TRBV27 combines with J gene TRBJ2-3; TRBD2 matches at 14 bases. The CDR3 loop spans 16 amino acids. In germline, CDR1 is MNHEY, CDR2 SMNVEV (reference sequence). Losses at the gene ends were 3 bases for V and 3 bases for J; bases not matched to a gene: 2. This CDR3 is CASSFRLAGGTDTQYF. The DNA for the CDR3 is TGTGCCAGCAGTTTCCGACTAGCGGGAGGGACAGATACGCAGTATTTT.

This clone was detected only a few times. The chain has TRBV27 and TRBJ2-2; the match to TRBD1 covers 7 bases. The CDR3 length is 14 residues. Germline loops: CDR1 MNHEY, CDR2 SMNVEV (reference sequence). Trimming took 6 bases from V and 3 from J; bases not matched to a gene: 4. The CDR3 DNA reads TGTGCCAGCAGCCGCACAGGGGACACCGGGGAGCTGTTTTTT. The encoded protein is CASSRTGDTGELFF.

As DNA, the CDR3 is TGCGCCAGCAGCTTAGGAGGGACAGGGCACCAAGAGACCCAGTACTTC. Its translation: CASSLGGTGHQETQYF. V usage is TRBV5-1 and J usage is TRBJ2-5, with 9 positions matching TRBD1. In germline, CDR1 is SGHRS, CDR2 YFSETQ. The V segment lost 2 bases and the J segment 0 bases; nucleotides outside the gene matches: 5. The CDR3 contains 16 residues.

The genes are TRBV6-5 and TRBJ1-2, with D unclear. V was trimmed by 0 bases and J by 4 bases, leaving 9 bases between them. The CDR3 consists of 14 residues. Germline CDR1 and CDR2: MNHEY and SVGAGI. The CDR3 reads CASSYSRGPYGYTF. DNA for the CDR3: TGTGCCAGCAGTTACTCGAGAGGCCCCTATGGCTACACCTTC.

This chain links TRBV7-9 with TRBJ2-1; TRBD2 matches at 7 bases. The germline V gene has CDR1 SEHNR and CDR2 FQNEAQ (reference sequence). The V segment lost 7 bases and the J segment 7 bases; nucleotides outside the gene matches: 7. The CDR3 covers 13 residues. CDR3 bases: TGTGCCAGCACGGAGGGAGCGGGGAATGAGCAGTTCTTC. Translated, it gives CASTEGAGNEQFF.

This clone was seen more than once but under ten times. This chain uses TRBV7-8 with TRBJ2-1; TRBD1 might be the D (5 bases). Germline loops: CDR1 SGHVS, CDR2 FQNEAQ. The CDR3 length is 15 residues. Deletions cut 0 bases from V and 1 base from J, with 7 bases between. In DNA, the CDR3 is TGTGCCAGCAGCTTAGCCCAGGGATCCTACAATGAGCAGTTCTTC. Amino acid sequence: CASSLAQGSYNEQFF.

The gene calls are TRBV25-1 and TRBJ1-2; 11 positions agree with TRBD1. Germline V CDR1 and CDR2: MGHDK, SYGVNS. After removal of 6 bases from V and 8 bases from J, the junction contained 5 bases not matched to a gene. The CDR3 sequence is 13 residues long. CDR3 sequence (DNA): TGTGCCAGCAGAGGACAGGGGGCGGGAGGCTACACCTTC. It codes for CASRGQGAGGYTF.

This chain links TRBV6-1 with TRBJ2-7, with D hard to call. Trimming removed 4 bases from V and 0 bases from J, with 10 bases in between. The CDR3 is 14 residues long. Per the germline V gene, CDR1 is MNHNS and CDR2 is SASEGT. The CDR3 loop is CASSAARISYEQYV. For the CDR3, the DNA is TGTGCCAGCAGTGCCGCCAGGATCTCCTACGAGCAGTACGTC.